The rows below give T cell receptor beta chains drawn from one sample of a study of blood T cell repertoires in COVID-19. Assay used: immunoSEQ multiplex PCR; TCRdb lists only in-frame clones, some missing. The sample has around 200,000 clones; 85% to 90% are singletons. Sequencing used peripheral blood. Receptor source: a woman between 18 and 29 years old who had recovered from COVID-19. CDR3s include the opening cysteine and the closing phenylalanine or tryptophan. D genes are given only for firm matches. Only part of the rows carry a size: once, few, many, or a class if the clone is expanded.

clone size	J gene	V gene	D gene	CDR3 DNA	CDR3 protein
NA	TRBJ1-2	TRBV7-8	NA	TGTGCCAGCAGCCTACTCACAGGGTTATTTTCTGGCTACACCTTC	CASSLLTGLFSGYTF
NA	TRBJ1-2	TRBV2	TRBD1	TGTGCCAGCAGTAGGGGACAGATCTACTATGGCTACACCTTC	CASSRGQIYYGYTF
once	TRBJ1-2	TRBV6-5	NA	TGTGCCAGCAGTTACGGGGAGAACTATGGCTACACCTTC	CASSYGENYGYTF
NA	TRBJ2-7	TRBV4-1	TRBD2	TGCGCCAGCAGCCTTGCCTCGGGGCTAGCGGGGGCTGAGCAGTACTTC	CASSLASGLAGAEQYF
NA	TRBJ1-5	TRBV10-3	NA	TGTGCCATCAGTGAGGTGGCTGGCCATAGCAATCAGCCCCAGCATTTT	CAISEVAGHSNQPQHF
few	TRBJ1-2	TRBV9	TRBD1	TGTGCCAGCAGCGGGGGACAGGGTGGTGGCTACACCTTC	CASSGGQGGGYTF
NA	TRBJ1-6	TRBV4-3	NA	TGCGCCAGCAGCCACAGAAGCTCCTATAATTCACCCCTCCACTTT	CASSHRSSYNSPLHF
NA	TRBJ2-2	TRBV11-2	NA	TGTGCCAGCAGCTTACAATGGGCCATCACGGGGGAGCTGTTTTTT	CASSLQWAITGELFF
NA	TRBJ2-7	TRBV4-3	TRBD1	TGCGCCAGCAGCCAAGAGCGTCCGGGACAGGGAAACGAGCAGTACTTC	CASSQERPGQGNEQYF
once	TRBJ2-3	TRBV10-3	TRBD2	TGTGCCATCATGGCGACTAGCGGGAGCCCAGATACGCAGTATTTT	CAIMATSGSPDTQYF
NA	TRBJ2-4	TRBV2	TRBD1	TGTGCCAGCAGTGAAAACAGGGGACCGGCCAAAAACATTCAGTACTTC	CASSENRGPAKNIQYF
NA	TRBJ2-5	TRBV5-6	NA	TGTGCCAGCAGCTTACGGGGTTGGGGGACCCAGTACTTC	CASSLRGWGTQYF
NA	TRBJ1-2	TRBV4-1	TRBD1	TGCGCCAGCAGCCAACAGGGGGCTTTAGGAGGATATGGCTACACCTTC	CASSQQGALGGYGYTF
once	TRBJ1-1	TRBV7-9	NA	TGTGCCAGCAGCCCTCGGACAGCCACTGAAGCTTTCTTT	CASSPRTATEAFF
NA	TRBJ2-2	TRBV7-6	NA	TGTGCCAGCAGCCAGACAGCCCAGGAGCTGTTTTTT	CASSQTAQELFF
few	TRBJ2-7	TRBV7-9	TRBD1	TGTGCCAGCAGCCTGTACCTTACAGGGGAAATCAGCTCCTACGAGCAGTACTTC	CASSLYLTGEISSYEQYF
NA	TRBJ2-7	TRBV29-1	NA	TGCAGCGTACTAAATCATGGTTCCTACGAGCAGTACTTC	CSVLNHGSYEQYF
NA	TRBJ1-1	TRBV7-2	TRBD1	TGTGCCAGCAGCTCAGTCCCAGGGGGGCGGACTGAAGCTTTCTTT	CASSSVPGGRTEAFF
NA	TRBJ2-7	TRBV4-3	TRBD1	TGCGCCAGCAGCCAAGTGACAGGGGGCGGCGAGCAGTACTTC	CASSQVTGGGEQYF
NA	TRBJ2-1	TRBV11-2	NA	TGTGCCAGCGACGGGGGATATAATGAGCAGTTCTTC	CASDGGYNEQFF
NA	TRBJ1-2	TRBV4-3	TRBD1	TGCGCCAGCAGCTCGGGACAGATTGAGGGCTACACCTTC	CASSSGQIEGYTF
NA	TRBJ1-4	TRBV7-8	NA	TGTGCCAGCAGCTTACGCCAGGGATCAACTAATGAAAAACTGTTTTTT	CASSLRQGSTNEKLFF
NA	TRBJ2-2	TRBV5-1	NA	TGCGCCAGCAGCTTGAACTCGGGGAACACCGGGGAGCTGTTTTTT	CASSLNSGNTGELFF
NA	TRBJ2-5	TRBV30	TRBD1	TGTGCCTGGAGTAGGGGACAGGGGATACAAGAGACCCAGTACTTC	CAWSRGQGIQETQYF
NA	TRBJ2-7	TRBV7-3	NA	TGTGCCAGCAGCCCCAACCCAACAGGGAACCCCTACGAGCAGTACTTC	CASSPNPTGNPYEQYF
few	TRBJ1-5	TRBV24-1	TRBD1	TGTGCCACCTCCCAGGGGGTGGAGAGCAATCAGCCCCAGCATTTT	CATSQGVESNQPQHF
NA	TRBJ1-5	TRBV19	TRBD1	TGTGCCAGTGGGACAGATCATAGCAATCAGCCCCAGCATTTT	CASGTDHSNQPQHF
NA	TRBJ1-3	TRBV3-1/TRBV3-2	NA	TGTGCCAGCAGCCAACGGGTCTCTGGAAACACCATATATTTT	CASSQRVSGNTIYF
once	TRBJ2-4	TRBV7-4	NA	TGTGCCAGCACCCTCTGCCGGGAGATAGCCAAAAACATTCAGTACTTC	CASTLCREIAKNIQYF
NA	TRBJ2-5	TRBV7-2	NA	TGTGCCAGCAGCTTCGACAGCCAAGAGACCCAGTACTTC	CASSFDSQETQYF
once	TRBJ2-3	TRBV27	TRBD2	TGTGCCAGCAGTTTCGGGACTAGATTATCGGATACGCAGTATTTT	CASSFGTRLSDTQYF
NA	TRBJ1-1	TRBV18	NA	TGTGCCAGCTCACACCCCGGGACTGAAGCTTTCTTT	CASSHPGTEAFF
NA	TRBJ2-3	TRBV4-2	TRBD2	TGTGCCAGCAGCCAGTTCGGGACTAGCGGGACGGATACGCAGTATTTT	CASSQFGTSGTDTQYF
NA	TRBJ2-1	TRBV6-5	TRBD1	TGTGCCAGCGGCGGTCAGGGGGTCAATGAGCAGTTCTTC	CASGGQGVNEQFF
NA	TRBJ1-2	TRBV3-1/TRBV3-2	NA	TGTGCCAGCAGCCAAGATCTGAGGGGCTACACCTTC	CASSQDLRGYTF
NA	TRBJ1-5	TRBV11-3	NA	TGTGCCAGCAGCCGAAACTATCAGCCCCAGCATTTT	CASSRNYQPQHF
NA	TRBJ2-1	TRBV6-4	NA	TGTGCCAGCAGTGGACAGCCGAGCTCCTACAATGAGCAGTTCTTC	CASSGQPSSYNEQFF
NA	TRBJ2-5	TRBV6-5	TRBD2	TGTGCCAGCAAGGTGGCGGGGGGCCAAGAGACCCAGTACTTC	CASKVAGGQETQYF
NA	TRBJ1-4	TRBV4-3	NA	TGCGCCAGCAGCCAAGATTTAGCAGCGGCAACTAATGAAAAACTGTTTTTT	CASSQDLAAATNEKLFF
NA	TRBJ1-4	TRBV2	TRBD1	TGTGCCAACAGGGGGGGAAATGAAAAACTGTTTTTT	CANRGGNEKLFF
NA	TRBJ2-2	TRBV5-4	NA	TGTGCCAGCAGCTCTTTCTCGGTCACCCCTACCGGGGAGCTGTTTTTT	CASSSFSVTPTGELFF
NA	TRBJ1-2	TRBV4-2	NA	TGTGCCAGCAGCCCCGCGGGGCTTCGGGATGGCTACACCTTC	CASSPAGLRDGYTF
once	TRBJ1-1	TRBV7-2	TRBD1	TGTGCCAGCAGCACCCGACAGGGGTTCACTGAAGCTTTCTTT	CASSTRQGFTEAFF
NA	TRBJ2-2	TRBV19	TRBD2	TGTGCCAGTAGATGGGCGGGAGGGCCATACACCGGGGAGCTGTTTTTT	CASRWAGGPYTGELFF